Here is one TCR beta chain with its context. Its antigen is unknown. CDR1 and CDR2 from the germline V gene are KGHSH and LQKENI. Germline trimming cut 3 bases from V and 6 bases from J; bases unmatched to any gene: 5. The CDR3 runs 14 residues. The data are from a study of cytomegalovirus exposure and HLA in healthy donors. Overall study: The Caucasian-associated ancestry cluster contained roughly four fifths of the approximately 400 genotyped donors.

PCR involved 60 Vbeta and 13 Jbeta primers. Repertoires were generated with immunoSEQ multiplex PCR, while TCRdb's copy carries only in-frame clones and drops some. The sample has fewer than 350,000 clones; about 87% are singletons. Study-wide results and caveats: Several of the most significant clusters appeared, in a later analysis, to be linked to common viral pathogens.

The specimen was PBMCs. This chain connects TRBV18 to TRBJ2-7; 10 nucleotides agree with TRBD1. The receptor's source is a woman between 18 and 29 years old in good health and CMV-seronegative. CDR3 sequence reads: CASSPDRGVGEQYF. For the CDR3, the DNA is TGTGCCAGCTCACCGGACAGGGGGGTCGGCGAGCAGTACTTC.